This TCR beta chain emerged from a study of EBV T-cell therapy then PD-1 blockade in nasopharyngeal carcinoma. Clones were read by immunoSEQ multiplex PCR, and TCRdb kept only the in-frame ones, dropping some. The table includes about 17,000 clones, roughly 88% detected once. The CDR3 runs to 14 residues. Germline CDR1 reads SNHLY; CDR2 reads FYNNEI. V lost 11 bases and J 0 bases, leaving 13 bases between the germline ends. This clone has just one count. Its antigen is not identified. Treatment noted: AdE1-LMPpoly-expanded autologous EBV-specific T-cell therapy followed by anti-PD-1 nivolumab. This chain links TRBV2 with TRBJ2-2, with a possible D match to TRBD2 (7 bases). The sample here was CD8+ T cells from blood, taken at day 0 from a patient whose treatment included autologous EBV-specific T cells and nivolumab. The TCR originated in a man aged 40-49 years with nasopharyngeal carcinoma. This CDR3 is CAREGGANTGELFF. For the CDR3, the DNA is TGTGCCCGCGAGGGGGGGGCGAACACCGGGGAGCTGTTTTTT.